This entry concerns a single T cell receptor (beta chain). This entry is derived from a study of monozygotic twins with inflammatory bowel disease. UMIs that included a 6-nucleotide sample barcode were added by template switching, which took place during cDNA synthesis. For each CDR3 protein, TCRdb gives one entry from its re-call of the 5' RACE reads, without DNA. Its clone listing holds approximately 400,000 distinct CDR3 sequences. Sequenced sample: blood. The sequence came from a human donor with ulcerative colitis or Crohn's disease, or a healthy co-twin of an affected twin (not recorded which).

This CDR3 is CASSPYRTGLPTTYEQYF. The J gene is TRBJ2-7, the V gene TRBV5-6; TCRdb outputs TRBD1, but without DNA this stays unchecked. The germline CDR1 and CDR2 sequences are SGHDT and YYEEEE. The CDR3 runs to 18 residues.